The 4 T cell receptor beta chains in this list originate from one sample, sequenced in a study of blood T cell repertoires in COVID-19. Here immunoSEQ multiplex PCR was the method, and the copy in TCRdb shows in-frame clones only, minus some. The sample consists of around 300,000 clones, 65% to 90% of them appearing once. Source material: peripheral blood. The receptors originated from a human donor in a cohort sampled during active COVID-19.

The V and J genes are TRBV6-6 and TRBJ2-5; D is possibly TRBD2 (5 bases). This CDR3 region has 14 residues. V lost 4 bases, J lost 3 bases, and 12 bases lay in between. Looked up from germline, CDR1 is MNHNY and CDR2 is SVGAGI (reference sequence). For the CDR3, the DNA is TGTGCCAGCAGTTCGATCGGGGTAAAAGAGACCCAGTACTTC. It yields the protein CASSSIGVKETQYF.

The J gene is TRBJ2-5, the V gene TRBV11-2, with 12 bases that match TRBD2. The CDR3 consists of 17 residues. Germline V lookup: CDR1 SGHAT, CDR2 FQNNGV. The junction had 12 bases not matched to a gene; V was cut back by 5 bases and J by 5 bases. The CDR3 DNA reads TGTGCCAGCAGCGACCTCCCCTCTAGCGGGAGGGGGGAGACCCAGTACTTC. Translated, it gives CASSDLPSSGRGETQYF.

The chain couples TRBV9 to TRBJ2-3, with TRBD2 matching 9 bases. J lost 0 bases, V lost 3 bases, and 5 bases had no gene match. This CDR3 region has 16 residues. The germline V gene has CDR1 SGDLS and CDR2 YYNGEE. The CDR3 DNA sequence: TGTGCCAGCAGCGAGCGACTAGCGGCTAGCACAGATACGCAGTATTTT. Its translation is CASSERLAASTDTQYF.

The J gene is TRBJ2-1, the V gene TRBV5-1; TRBD2 matches 10 bases. The CDR3 length is 14 residues. The germline V gene encodes CDR1 SGHRS and CDR2 YFSETQ. The trim removed 1 base at V and 9 bases at J, leaving 4 bases unmatched. The DNA of the CDR3 is TGCGCCAGCAGCTTGACTAGCGGGGTGGCTGAGCAGTTCTTC. Its protein product is CASSLTSGVAEQFF. The full variable domain, in which reference TRBV5-1 and TRBJ2-1 provide the parts outside the CDR3, is KAGVTQTPRYLIKTRGQQVTLSCSPISGHRSVSWYQQTPGQGLQFLFEYFSETQRNKGNFPGRFSGRQFSNSRSEMNVSTLELGDSALYLCASSLTSGVAEQFFGPGTRLTVL.